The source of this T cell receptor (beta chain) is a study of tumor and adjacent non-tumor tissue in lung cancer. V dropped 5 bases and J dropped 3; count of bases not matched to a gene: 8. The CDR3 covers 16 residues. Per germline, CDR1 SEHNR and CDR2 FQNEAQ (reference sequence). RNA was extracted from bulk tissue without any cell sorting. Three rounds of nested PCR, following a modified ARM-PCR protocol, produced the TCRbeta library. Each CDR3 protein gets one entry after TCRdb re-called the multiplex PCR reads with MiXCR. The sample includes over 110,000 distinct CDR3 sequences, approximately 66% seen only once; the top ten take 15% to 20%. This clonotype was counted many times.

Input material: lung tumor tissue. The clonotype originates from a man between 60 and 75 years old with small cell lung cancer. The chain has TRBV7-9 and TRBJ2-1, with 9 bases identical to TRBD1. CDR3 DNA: TGTGCCAGCAGCCCTCGGACAGGGGCGAGCTACAATGAGCAGTTCTTC. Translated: CASSPRTGASYNEQFF.